What follows is one TCR beta chain and its context. The sample belongs to a study of regulatory dendritic cells for organ transplantation. Profiled with immunoSEQ multiplex PCR; TCRdb holds only in-frame clones, not every one. This sample has tens of thousands of clones, with around 82% found just once. Trimming removed 1 base from V and 3 bases from J; junction bases left unmatched: 6. This CDR3 is 17 amino acids long. CDR1 is SGHVS and CDR2 is FNYEAQ in the germline V gene. Sample: naive CD8+ T cells from blood. Indicated subset: CD45RA+ naive T cells. The TCR was taken from a human donor in good health. The V call is TRBV7-6, the J call TRBJ2-3; the match to TRBD2 covers 11 bases. CDR3 in amino acids: CASSLGLAGGVTDTQYF. For the CDR3, the DNA is TGTGCCAGCAGCTTAGGCTTAGCGGGGGGGGTAACAGATACGCAGTATTTT.